Listed below are T cell receptor beta chains from one sample, sequenced in a study of identifying expanded T cells in peripheral blood. The data were produced by immunoSEQ multiplex PCR, yet TCRdb's version contains in-frame clones alone and is incomplete. The sample records 70,000 or so clones, about 90% being singletons. The sample was blood. These receptors were taken from a person between 18 and 75 years old in good health. Each CDR3 is given with its conserved first and last residue. D genes are given only for firm matches. The size of a clone is reported for some rows only, either as once, few or many, or as a class for expanded clones.

D gene	V gene	J gene	clone size	CDR3 DNA	CDR3 protein
-	TRBV11-2	TRBJ2-7	-	TGTGCCAGCAGACAGACAGGAGGGGACTACGAGCAGTACTTC	CASRQTGGDYEQYF
-	TRBV28	TRBJ1-2	-	TGTGCCAGCAGTTTGGTACAGGGTGGCTATGGCTACACCTTC	CASSLVQGGYGYTF
-	TRBV10-2	TRBJ1-1	-	TGCGCCAGCATGGGTCGGGGGGCCACTGAAGCTTTCTTT	CASMGRGATEAFF
-	TRBV5-8	TRBJ1-5	-	TGTGCCAGCAGCTTGGCGGACAGTTATCAGCCCCAGCATTTT	CASSLADSYQPQHF
-	TRBV7-2	TRBJ2-1	-	TGTGCCAGCAGCTTACCAGGGAGCCTTGAGCAGTTCTTC	CASSLPGSLEQFF
-	TRBV7-2	TRBJ1-3	-	TGTGCCAGCAGCTTGTCCGGGACTGGAAACACCATATATTTT	CASSLSGTGNTIYF
-	TRBV2	TRBJ2-5	-	TGTGCCAGCAGTTCGTTGGGGGCCGGGGGAGAGACCCAGTACTTC	CASSSLGAGGETQYF
-	TRBV30	TRBJ2-7	-	TGTGCCTGGAGTTCGGGGGGCGGCTACGAGCAGTACTTC	CAWSSGGGYEQYF
-	TRBV11-2	TRBJ2-7	-	TGTGCCAGCAGCTATAACCGGGACGGCTACGAGCAGTACTTC	CASSYNRDGYEQYF
-	TRBV12-5	TRBJ1-1	-	TGTGCTAGTGGTTTGTTCCCTCTCCAGAACACTGAAGCTTTCTTT	CASGLFPLQNTEAFF
-	TRBV11-3	TRBJ2-3	-	TGTGCCAGCAGCTTAGCGTCTAGCACAGATACGCAGTATTTT	CASSLASSTDTQYF
-	TRBV4-3	TRBJ1-1	-	TGCGCCAGCAGCCAAACTGTGATGAACACTGAAGCTTTCTTT	CASSQTVMNTEAFF
-	TRBV2	TRBJ2-1	-	TGTGCCAGCAGTTCAAAGGGAGACAATGAGCAGTTCTTC	CASSSKGDNEQFF
TRBD1	TRBV18	TRBJ1-2	-	TGTGCCAGCTCCACCGGGACAGGGGATGGCTACACCTTC	CASSTGTGDGYTF
-	TRBV7-2	TRBJ2-3	-	TGTGCCAGCAGAAGGGGAGATACGCAGTATTTT	CASRRGDTQYF
-	TRBV2	TRBJ1-1	-	TGTGCCAGCACTGAGGATATGAACACTGAAGCTTTCTTT	CASTEDMNTEAFF
-	TRBV27	TRBJ2-7	-	TGTGCCAGCAGTTTAGGGACCAGGGGTTTCTACGAGCAGTACTTC	CASSLGTRGFYEQYF
TRBD2	TRBV5-1	TRBJ2-3	-	TGCGCCAGCAGCACGGGACTAGCGGGAGGGTACAACACAGATACGCAGTATTTT	CASSTGLAGGYNTDTQYF
TRBD2	TRBV7-2	TRBJ2-5	few	TGTGCCAGCAGCGTAAGCGGGGGGCAGGAGACCCAGTACTTC	CASSVSGGQETQYF
TRBD2	TRBV11-3	TRBJ2-7	-	TGTGCCAGCAGCTTAGACGGGGGGAGGGAGCAGTACTTC	CASSLDGGREQYF
TRBD1	TRBV9	TRBJ1-2	-	TGTGCCAGCAGCGACCGGGACAGGGGGGTCGATGGCCACACCTTC	CASSDRDRGVDGHTF
TRBD2	TRBV5-1	TRBJ2-7	-	TGCGCCAGCAGCTCCACCGGGACTAGTGCCTACGAGCAGTACTTC	CASSSTGTSAYEQYF
-	TRBV28	TRBJ2-7	-	TGTGCCAGCAGCCCTGCAGGGACACCGCGCGAGCAGTACTTC	CASSPAGTPREQYF
-	TRBV5-5	TRBJ2-7	-	TGTGCCAGCAGCTTACGAACTGCGGGTGAACTATGGTACGAGCAGTACTTC	CASSLRTAGELWYEQYF
TRBD1	TRBV9	TRBJ2-3	-	TGTGCCAGCAGCGCAAGACAGGGAGGCACAGATACGCAGTATTTT	CASSARQGGTDTQYF
TRBD2	TRBV7-2	TRBJ2-3	-	TGTGCCAGCAGCATAGCGGGGGGACTCACAGATACGCAGTATTTT	CASSIAGGLTDTQYF
TRBD1	TRBV10-3	TRBJ1-2	-	TGTGCCATCAGGTGGCAGACAGGGAACTATGGCTACACCTTC	CAIRWQTGNYGYTF
TRBD2	TRBV29-1	TRBJ2-1	few	TGCAGCGCGCGAAGACTAGCGGGCGATGAGCAGTTCTTC	CSARRLAGDEQFF
TRBD1	TRBV5-6	TRBJ2-7	-	TGTGCCAGCAGCAGCGGACAGGGTTTGGGGCAGTACTTC	CASSSGQGLGQYF
-	TRBV6-4	TRBJ2-2	-	TGTGCCAGCAGTCGATCACCGGGGGGCGACAACACCGGGGAGCTGTTTTTT	CASSRSPGGDNTGELFF
-	TRBV5-5	TRBJ2-6	-	TGTGCCAGCAGCGCTGGGGACCCCTACTATTCTGGGGCCAACGTCCTGACTTTC	CASSAGDPYYSGANVLTF
-	TRBV30	TRBJ2-1	-	TGTGCCTGGAAACCGGGACTCAAGGGGTCCTACAATGAGCAGTTCTTC	CAWKPGLKGSYNEQFF
TRBD1	TRBV27	TRBJ1-6	-	TGTGCCAGCAGTTTTGCAGGGGGTTTTAATTCACCCCTCCACTTT	CASSFAGGFNSPLHF
TRBD2	TRBV28	TRBJ2-3	-	TGTGCCAGCAGTTTAGCGGGAGGGCCTCAGACAGATACGCAGTATTTT	CASSLAGGPQTDTQYF
-	TRBV18	TRBJ2-3	-	TGTGCCAGCTCACAATCAGGGGCAGATACGCAGTATTTT	CASSQSGADTQYF
TRBD1	TRBV13	TRBJ2-3	-	TGTGCCAGCAGCTTAGTCCGGGACAGGGAAGAACGCACAGATACGCAGTATTTT	CASSLVRDREERTDTQYF
-	TRBV5-1	TRBJ1-1	-	TGCGCCAGCAGCCGAACCTCGACAGAAAACACTGAAGCTTTCTTT	CASSRTSTENTEAFF
-	TRBV10-2	TRBJ2-1	-	TGCGCCAGCGGGGACATCCCTTACAATGAGCAGTTCTTC	CASGDIPYNEQFF
-	TRBV28	TRBJ2-1	-	TGTGCCAGCAGTTTAAGACCCCCCTACAATGAGCAGTTCTTC	CASSLRPPYNEQFF
-	TRBV18	TRBJ1-1	-	TGTGCCAGCTCACCATCTCGACAGGCCCCTGAAGCTTTCTTT	CASSPSRQAPEAFF
TRBD1	TRBV25-1	TRBJ2-7	-	TGTGCCAGCAGTGGACAGGGGGGAGGATACGAGCAGTACTTC	CASSGQGGGYEQYF
-	TRBV7-8	TRBJ2-7	-	TGTGCCAGCAGCCCGATGGGGGCGAAAGCCTACGAGCAGTACTTC	CASSPMGAKAYEQYF
-	TRBV28	TRBJ1-3	-	TGTGCCAGCAGTTTAGGGGGGGCACTTGGAAACACCATATATTTT	CASSLGGALGNTIYF
-	TRBV6-1	TRBJ2-2	-	TGTGCCAGCATATTCGGGGCCAACACCGGGGAGCTGTTTTTT	CASIFGANTGELFF
TRBD2	TRBV7-9	TRBJ2-1	-	TGTGCCAGCAGCATACTAGCGGGAGAGGTTGAGCAGTTCTTC	CASSILAGEVEQFF
TRBD2	TRBV29-1	TRBJ2-3	-	TGCAGCGGGGACCGGGGGGGCACAGATACGCAGTATTTT	CSGDRGGTDTQYF
-	TRBV12-5	TRBJ1-5	-	TGTGCTAGTGGTTTGGTACTTTTGGGGAGGGAAAGGGGACAGCCCCAGCATTTT	CASGLVLLGRERGQPQHF
-	TRBV28	TRBJ2-3	-	TGTGCCAGCAGTTTACCGGGCACAGATACGCAGTATTTT	CASSLPGTDTQYF
-	TRBV11-3	TRBJ2-1	-	TGTGCCAGCAGTAAGCAGAATTCGCCGGGTGACAATGAGCAGTTCTTC	CASSKQNSPGDNEQFF
-	TRBV5-6	TRBJ2-7	-	TGTGCCAGCAGCCCAGGAGGGGCCCAAACCTACGAGCAGTACTTC	CASSPGGAQTYEQYF
TRBD2	TRBV19	TRBJ2-5	-	TGTGCCAGTAGTGGGCTAGCGGGGGGGCCGGAGGAGACCCAGTACTTC	CASSGLAGGPEETQYF
-	TRBV27	TRBJ2-3	-	TGTGCCAGCAGTCCGGCGGCGGGTATTAGCACAGATACGCAGTATTTT	CASSPAAGISTDTQYF
-	TRBV7-2	TRBJ1-2	-	TGTGCCAGCAGTACCAATTCAAGGAGTGGCTACACCTTC	CASSTNSRSGYTF
TRBD1	TRBV7-6	TRBJ1-5	-	TGTGCCAGCAGCCCGGGACAGGCTCCTAGCAATCAGCCCCAGCATTTT	CASSPGQAPSNQPQHF
TRBD1	TRBV10-3	TRBJ1-5	-	TGTGCCATCAGTGAGACGCCCGGGACAGGCGATTACAATCAGCCCCAGCATTTT	CAISETPGTGDYNQPQHF
-	TRBV6-5	TRBJ1-1	-	TGTGCCAGCAGTTACAGGGGAGACACTGAAGCTTTCTTT	CASSYRGDTEAFF
-	TRBV28	TRBJ1-2	-	TGTGCCAGCAGTTTACAGGGCGGTACGGGCGGCTACACCTTC	CASSLQGGTGGYTF
-	TRBV4-3	TRBJ1-1	once	TGCGCCAGCAGCCAAGATTGGCGGAGGGTTGAGTTT	CASSQDWRRVEF
-	TRBV18	TRBJ1-1	once	TGTGCCAGCTCACCACCCGTAATGAACACTGAAGCTTTCTTT	CASSPPVMNTEAFF
TRBD2	TRBV28	TRBJ2-7	-	TGTGCCAGCAGTTCCCTAGCGGGGTCGGGGTACGAGCAGTACTTC	CASSSLAGSGYEQYF